The sequence of this T cell receptor beta chain was determined in a study of T-cell memory formation after mild COVID-19. TCRdb re-called the 5' RACE reads with MiXCR, one entry per CDR3 protein. This sample carries about 160,000 distinct CDR3 sequences, roughly 30% of them seen once, and the ten largest clones take around 11%. What was sequenced was PBMCs or a T cell subset sorted from them (not recorded which). This TCR was sampled from an adult woman who had mild COVID-19 (a few samples of this study predate the infection). Cell type and time point are not known.

The CDR3 sequence: CAVWGGSSYNEQFF. In DNA form, the CDR3 reads TGTGCGGTTTGGGGCGGGAGCTCCTACAATGAGCAGTTCTTC. The chain links TRBV6-2 or TRBV6-3 to TRBJ2-1; 7 positions match TRBD2. CDR1 and CDR2 from the germline V gene are MNHEY and SVGEGT. This CDR3 is built from 14 residues.